The subject of this entry is one T cell receptor (beta chain). The germline gives CDR1 SNHLY, CDR2 FYNNEI. V gave up 8 bases and J gave up 2 bases, with 6 bases separating them. This CDR3 comprises 11 residues. The sample is drawn from a study of CD8+ T cells in alopecia areata. Sequencing used cDNA as its template, made by extracting RNA and reverse transcribing it. Sequencing was performed with immunoSEQ multiplex PCR; in TCRdb, only in-frame clones are kept and a portion is missing. The table lists 90,000 to 100,000 clones, under 45% of them singletons. Specimen: CD4+ T cells sorted from blood. The chain is built from TRBV2 and TRBJ2-5; D may be TRBD1 (6 bases). The TCR comes from a human donor with alopecia areata. The CDR3 nucleotides read TGTGCCAGCCAGGGGCAAGAGACCCAGTACTTC. It codes for CASQGQETQYF.